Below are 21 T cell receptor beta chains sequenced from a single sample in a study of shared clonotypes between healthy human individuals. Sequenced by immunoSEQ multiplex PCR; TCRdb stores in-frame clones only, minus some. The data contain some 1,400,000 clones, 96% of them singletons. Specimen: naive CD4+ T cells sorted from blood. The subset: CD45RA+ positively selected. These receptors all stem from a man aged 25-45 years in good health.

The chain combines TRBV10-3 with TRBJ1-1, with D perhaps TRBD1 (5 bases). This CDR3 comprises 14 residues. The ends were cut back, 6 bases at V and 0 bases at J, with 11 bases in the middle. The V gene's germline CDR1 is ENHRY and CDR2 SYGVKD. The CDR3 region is CAIRGGPLNTEAFF. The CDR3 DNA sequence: TGTGCCATCAGGGGGGGACCCTTGAACACTGAAGCTTTCTTT.

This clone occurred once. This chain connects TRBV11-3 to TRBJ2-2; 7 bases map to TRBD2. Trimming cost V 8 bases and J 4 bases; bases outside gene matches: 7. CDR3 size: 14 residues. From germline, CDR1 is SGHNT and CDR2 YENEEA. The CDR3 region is CASSSKRGTGELFF. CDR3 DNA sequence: TGTGCCAGCTCTAGTAAGCGGGGCACCGGGGAGCTGTTTTTT.

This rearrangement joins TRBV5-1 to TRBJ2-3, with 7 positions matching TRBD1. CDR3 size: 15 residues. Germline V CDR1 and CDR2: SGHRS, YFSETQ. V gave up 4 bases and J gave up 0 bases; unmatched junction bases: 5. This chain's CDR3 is CASSRGQISTDTQYF. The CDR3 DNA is TGCGCCAGCAGCCGGGGACAGATTAGCACAGATACGCAGTATTTT.

This chain's CDR3 is CASSLVSGRFQETQYF. CDR3 DNA sequence: TGTGCCAGCAGCTTGGTTTCAGGAAGGTTCCAAGAGACCCAGTACTTC. The chain couples TRBV5-4 to TRBJ2-5; D remains ambiguous. In germline, CDR1 is SGHNT, CDR2 YYREEE (reference sequence). V lost 0 bases to trimming and J lost 1 base, with 13 bases between them. The CDR3 totals 16 residues.

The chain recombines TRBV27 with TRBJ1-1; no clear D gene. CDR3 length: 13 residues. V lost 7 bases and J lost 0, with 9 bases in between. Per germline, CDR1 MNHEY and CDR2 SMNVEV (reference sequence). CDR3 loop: CASKWDMNTEAFF. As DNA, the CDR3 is TGTGCCAGCAAATGGGATATGAACACTGAAGCTTTCTTT.

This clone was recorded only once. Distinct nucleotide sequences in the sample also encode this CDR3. This chain's CDR3 is CSVVGGQETQYF. CDR3 nucleotides: TGCAGCGTTGTGGGGGGCCAAGAGACCCAGTACTTC. The chain uses TRBV29-1 and TRBJ2-5, with D tentatively TRBD2 (6 bases). Trimming shortened V by 4 bases and J by 1 base, and 7 bases separated the two germline ends. This CDR3 spans 12 amino acids. In germline, CDR1 is SQVTM, CDR2 ANQGSEA.

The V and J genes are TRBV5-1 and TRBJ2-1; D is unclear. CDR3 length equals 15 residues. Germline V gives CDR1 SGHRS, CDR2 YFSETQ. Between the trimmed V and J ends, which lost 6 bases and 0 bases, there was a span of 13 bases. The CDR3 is CASMPEGISYNEQFF. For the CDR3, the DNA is TGCGCCAGCATGCCCGAAGGGATCTCCTACAATGAGCAGTTCTTC.

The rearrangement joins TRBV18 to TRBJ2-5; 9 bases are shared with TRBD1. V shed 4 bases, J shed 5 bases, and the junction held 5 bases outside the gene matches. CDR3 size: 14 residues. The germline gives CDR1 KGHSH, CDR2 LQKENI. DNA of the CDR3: TGTGCCAGCTCACGGGACAGGGTCCTGGAGACCCAGTACTTC. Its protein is CASSRDRVLETQYF.

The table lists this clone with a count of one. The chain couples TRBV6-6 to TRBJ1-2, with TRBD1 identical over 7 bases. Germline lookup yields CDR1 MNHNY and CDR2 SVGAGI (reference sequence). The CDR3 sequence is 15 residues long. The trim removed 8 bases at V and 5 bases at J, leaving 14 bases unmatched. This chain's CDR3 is CASSKNRGSRYGYTF. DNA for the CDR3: TGTGCCAGCTCCAAAAACAGGGGTAGTCGGTATGGCTACACCTTC.

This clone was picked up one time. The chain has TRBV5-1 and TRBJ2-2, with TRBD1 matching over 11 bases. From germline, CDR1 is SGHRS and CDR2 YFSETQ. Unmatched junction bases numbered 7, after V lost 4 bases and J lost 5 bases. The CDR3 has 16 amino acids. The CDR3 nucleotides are TGCGCCAGCAGCACTACCGGGACAGGGGGAACCGGGGAGCTGTTTTTT. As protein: CASSTTGTGGTGELFF. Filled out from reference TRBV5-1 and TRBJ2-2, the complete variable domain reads KAGVTQTPRYLIKTRGQQVTLSCSPISGHRSVSWYQQTPGQGLQFLFEYFSETQRNKGNFPGRFSGRQFSNSRSEMNVSTLELGDSALYLCASSTTGTGGTGELFFGEGSRLTVL.

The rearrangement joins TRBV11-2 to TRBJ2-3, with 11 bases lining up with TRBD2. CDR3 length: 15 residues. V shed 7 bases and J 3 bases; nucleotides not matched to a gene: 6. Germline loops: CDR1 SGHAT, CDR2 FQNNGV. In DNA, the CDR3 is TGTGCCAGCACCCATAGCGGGAGGGTTACAGATACGCAGTATTTT. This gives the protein CASTHSGRVTDTQYF.

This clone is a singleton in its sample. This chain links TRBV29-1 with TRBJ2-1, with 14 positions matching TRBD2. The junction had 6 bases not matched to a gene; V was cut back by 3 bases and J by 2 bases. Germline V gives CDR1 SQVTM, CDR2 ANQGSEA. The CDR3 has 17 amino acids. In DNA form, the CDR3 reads TGCAGCGTTGAGGGACTAGCGGGAGAGGTGACCTACAATGAGCAGTTCTTC. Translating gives CSVEGLAGEVTYNEQFF.

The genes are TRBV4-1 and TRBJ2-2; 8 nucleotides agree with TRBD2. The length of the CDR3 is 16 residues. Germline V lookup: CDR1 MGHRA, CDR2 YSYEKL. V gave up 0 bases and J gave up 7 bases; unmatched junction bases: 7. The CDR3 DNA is TGCGCCAGCAGCCAAGAGGGCGGGAGGAAGCACGGGGAGCTGTTTTTT. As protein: CASSQEGGRKHGELFF.

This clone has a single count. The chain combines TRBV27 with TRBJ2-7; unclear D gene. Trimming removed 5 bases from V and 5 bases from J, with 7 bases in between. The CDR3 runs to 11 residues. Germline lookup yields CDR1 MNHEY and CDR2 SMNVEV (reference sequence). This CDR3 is CASSPNNEQYF. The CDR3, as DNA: TGTGCCAGCAGTCCCAACAACGAGCAGTACTTC.

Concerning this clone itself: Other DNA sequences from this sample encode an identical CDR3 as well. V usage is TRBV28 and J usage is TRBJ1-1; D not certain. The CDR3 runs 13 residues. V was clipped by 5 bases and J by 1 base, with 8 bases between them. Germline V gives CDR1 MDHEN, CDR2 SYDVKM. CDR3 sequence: CASSLLRNTEAFF. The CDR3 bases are TGTGCCAGCAGTCTCTTAAGGAACACTGAAGCTTTCTTT.

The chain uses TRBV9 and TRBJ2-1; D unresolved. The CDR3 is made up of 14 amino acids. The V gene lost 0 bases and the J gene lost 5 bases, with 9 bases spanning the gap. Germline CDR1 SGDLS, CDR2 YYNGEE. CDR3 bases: TGTGCCAGCAGCGTAGAATTGGCCCACAATGAGCAGTTCTTC. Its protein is CASSVELAHNEQFF.

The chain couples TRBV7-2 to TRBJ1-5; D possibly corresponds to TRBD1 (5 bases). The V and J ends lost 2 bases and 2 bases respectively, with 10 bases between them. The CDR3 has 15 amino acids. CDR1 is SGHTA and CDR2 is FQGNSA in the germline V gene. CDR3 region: CASSLHGGGNQPQHF. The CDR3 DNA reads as TGTGCCAGCAGCTTACATGGGGGTGGCAATCAGCCCCAGCATTTT.

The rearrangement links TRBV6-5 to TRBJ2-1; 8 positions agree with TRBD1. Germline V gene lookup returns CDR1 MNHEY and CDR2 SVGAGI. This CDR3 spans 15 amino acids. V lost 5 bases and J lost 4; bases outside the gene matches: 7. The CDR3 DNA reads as TGTGCCAGCAGTCTTGACAGGGGAGTTTACAATGAGCAGTTCTTC. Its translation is CASSLDRGVYNEQFF.

In nucleotides, the CDR3 is TGTGCCAGCAGAAGCGGGAGTGCAGTGGCCAATGAGCAGTTCTTC. Protein product: CASRSGSAVANEQFF. The genes are TRBV6-5 and TRBJ2-1; 8 positions agree with TRBD2. V shed 6 bases and J 6 bases; nucleotides not matched to a gene: 10. The germline CDR1 and CDR2 sequences are MNHEY and SVGAGI. CDR3 length: 15 amino acids.

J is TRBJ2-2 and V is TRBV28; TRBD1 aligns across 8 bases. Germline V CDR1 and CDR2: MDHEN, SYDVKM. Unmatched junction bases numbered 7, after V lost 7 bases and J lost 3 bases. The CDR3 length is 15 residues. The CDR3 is CASNPTGVDTGELFF. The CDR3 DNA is TGTGCCAGCAACCCGACAGGGGTAGACACCGGGGAGCTGTTTTTT.

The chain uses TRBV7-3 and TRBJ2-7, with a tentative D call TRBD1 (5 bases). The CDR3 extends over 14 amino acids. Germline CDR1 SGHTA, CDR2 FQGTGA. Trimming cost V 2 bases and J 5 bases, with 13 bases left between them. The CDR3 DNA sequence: TGTGCCAGCAGCTTAGGGGCTCCGTTTGACGAGCAGTACTTC. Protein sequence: CASSLGAPFDEQYF.